Shown below are 12 T cell receptor beta chains from a single sample sequenced in a study of blood T cell repertoires in COVID-19. Sequenced by immunoSEQ multiplex PCR; TCRdb stores in-frame clones only, minus some. The sample includes about 110,000 clones, over 70% of them seen just once. The sample consisted of peripheral blood. The receptor source for this set is a man between 45 and 60 years old with acute or convalescent COVID-19.

The rearrangement joins TRBV30 to TRBJ1-2, with D perhaps TRBD1 (5 bases). V was shortened by 2 bases and J by 8 bases, with 12 bases between the two germline ends. CDR1 is GTSNPN, CDR2 SVGIG, per germline (reference sequence). CDR3 length: 12 residues. The chain's CDR3 is CAWSTGFEGYTF. The CDR3 DNA reads as TGTGCCTGGAGTACAGGTTTTGAGGGCTACACCTTC.

The chain couples TRBV2 to TRBJ1-2, with D unclear. This CDR3 is built from 12 residues. V was trimmed by 7 bases and J by 8 bases, leaving 14 bases between them. The V gene's germline CDR1 is SNHLY and CDR2 FYNNEI. The CDR3 nucleotides are TGTGCCAGCAAAGTTTTACAGATCGGCTACACCTTC. The encoded protein is CASKVLQIGYTF.

The chain couples TRBV9 to TRBJ1-2, with 10 bases that match TRBD1. This CDR3 region has 14 residues. Germline values: CDR1 SGDLS, CDR2 YYNGEE. V dropped 3 bases and J dropped 4; count of bases not matched to a gene: 3. The CDR3 sequence: CASSGDRGFYGYTF. CDR3 in DNA: TGTGCCAGCAGCGGGGACAGGGGATTCTATGGCTACACCTTC. Full variable domain (missing parts from reference TRBV9 and TRBJ1-2): DSGVTQTPKHLITATGQRVTLRCSPRSGDLSVYWYQQSLDQGLQFLIQYYNGEERAKGNILERFSAQQFPDLHSELNLSSLELGDSALYFCASSGDRGFYGYTFGSGTRLTVV.

The gene calls are TRBV28 and TRBJ1-2; perhaps TRBD1 as D (5 bases). There are 14 residues in the CDR3. Germline lookup yields CDR1 MDHEN and CDR2 SYDVKM. The V and J ends lost 6 bases and 1 base respectively, with 12 bases between them. The DNA of the CDR3 is TGTGCCAGCAGGGCCTACCAGGGTAACTATGGCTACACCTTC. It specifies CASRAYQGNYGYTF.

The genes are TRBV11-2 and TRBJ2-5, with D unresolved. Looked up from germline, CDR1 is SGHAT and CDR2 is FQNNGV. The CDR3 length is 13 residues. The V end lost 4 bases, the J end lost 5 bases, and 11 bases lay between the germline ends. As DNA, the CDR3 is TGTGCCAGCAGCTCGGAGCGTCGGGAGACCCAGTACTTC. Its protein product is CASSSERRETQYF.

The chain is built from TRBV3-1 (or the pseudogene TRBV3-2) and TRBJ2-7, with D possibly being TRBD1 (6 bases). Germline CDR1 and CDR2: LGHDT and YNNKEL (reference sequence). The V gene lost 3 bases and the J gene lost 5 bases, with 11 bases spanning the gap. This CDR3 comprises 13 residues. This chain's CDR3 is CASSQKGGNEQYF. The DNA for the CDR3 is TGTGCCAGCAGCCAGAAAGGGGGAAACGAGCAGTACTTC.

This chain links TRBV6-5 with TRBJ1-5; the D gene is possibly TRBD1 (6 bases). Germline V gives CDR1 MNHEY, CDR2 SVGAGI. The V gene lost 7 bases and the J gene lost 6 bases, with 10 bases spanning the gap. The CDR3 sequence is 12 residues long. The CDR3 is CASTEGVQPQHF. The CDR3 DNA is TGTGCCAGCACAGAGGGGGTTCAGCCCCAGCATTTT.

This clone was seen only once. The gene calls are TRBV9 and TRBJ1-5, with D unclear. Germline V gene data show CDR1 as SGDLS and CDR2 as YYNGEE. Trimming removed 0 bases from V and 6 bases from J, with 10 bases in between. The length of the CDR3 is 14 residues. The DNA for the CDR3 is TGTGCCAGCAGCGTAGCCTCGGGGTCTCAGCCCCAGCATTTT. Its protein is CASSVASGSQPQHF.

Only a few counts were recorded for this clone. V gene TRBV29-1 combines with J gene TRBJ2-1, with 7 bases that match TRBD1. There are 16 residues in the CDR3. Germline CDR1 reads SQVTM; CDR2 reads ANQGSEA. After removal of 5 bases from V and 5 bases from J, the junction contained 15 bases not matched to a gene. CDR3 sequence reads: CSVRQGTALLNNEQFF. Written as DNA, the CDR3 is TGCAGCGTTCGGCAAGGGACAGCTCTCCTGAACAATGAGCAGTTCTTC.

The V and J genes are TRBV9 and TRBJ1-2; possible D gene TRBD1, 6 bases. The V gene's germline CDR1 is SGDLS and CDR2 YYNGEE. The length of the CDR3 is 18 residues. Trimming removed 2 bases from V and 4 bases from J, with 24 bases in between. The CDR3 DNA is TGTGCCAGCAGCGTGAGAACAGGGCAGGAGGTCCACGGCTATGGCTACACCTTC. Translation gives CASSVRTGQEVHGYGYTF.

The chain is built from TRBV2 and TRBJ1-1; D unresolved. V shed 2 bases and J shed 5 bases, with 18 bases lying between them. The germline CDR1 and CDR2 sequences are SNHLY and FYNNEI. The CDR3 extends over 16 amino acids. The chain's CDR3 is CASSEMDGEPWTEAFF. The DNA of the CDR3 is TGTGCCAGCAGTGAAATGGACGGGGAACCGTGGACTGAAGCTTTCTTT.

The chain is built from TRBV9 and TRBJ2-4; TRBD1 is a possible D gene (6 bases). The CDR3 runs to 15 residues. The ends were cut back, 4 bases at V and 6 bases at J, with 17 bases in the middle. In germline, CDR1 is SGDLS, CDR2 YYNGEE. The CDR3 sequence is CASSPNGGRGNIQYF. The CDR3 DNA reads TGTGCCAGCAGCCCGAATGGGGGCAGGGGAAACATTCAGTACTTC.